A selection of T cell receptor beta chains follows, all from one sample in a study of cytomegalovirus exposure and HLA in healthy donors. Some clones are missing from TCRdb's copy, which holds only in-frame ones; the method was immunoSEQ multiplex PCR. The repertoire holds some 130,000 clones, 70% to 80% seen once, with under 1.5% in the top ten. The sequencing input was PBMCs. Receptors originate from a female donor in good health and CMV-seronegative. The CDR3 runs from the conserved cysteine through the conserved F or W. The D gene is left open where the match is weak.

TRBD1 TRBJ2-2 TRBV7-2 TGTGCCAGCAGCGATTGGGGACAGGTGAACACCGGGGAGCTGTTTTTT CASSDWGQVNTGELFF
TRBD1 TRBJ1-1 TRBV6-5 TGTGCCAGCAGTCCTACAGGGGGGAGTTTCGCTGAAGCTTTCTTT CASSPTGGSFAEAFF
TRBD1 TRBJ2-7 TRBV23-1 TGCGCCAGCAGTCAGAGGGGGCAGGGCCCGACCTACGAGCAGTACTTC CASSQRGQGPTYEQYF
- TRBJ2-5 TRBV4-1 TGCGCCAGCAGCCAAGGGTTTAGCCAAGAGACCCAGTACTTC CASSQGFSQETQYF
TRBD1 TRBJ2-7 TRBV9 TGTGCCAGCAGCGTAGCTGCAGGGGGCCGCGAGCAGTACTTC CASSVAAGGREQYF
TRBD2 TRBJ2-3 TRBV15 TGTGCCACCAGCCCAGCTGCCCTTACTAGCGGGAGGATGACAGATACGCAGTATTTT CATSPAALTSGRMTDTQYF
TRBD2 TRBJ2-7 TRBV6-6 TGTGCCAGCAGCCGACTAGCGGGACCTTACTACGAGCAGTACTTC CASSRLAGPYYEQYF
- TRBJ2-1 TRBV6-1 TGTGCCAGCAGGGAATTAGGGGGCAATGAGCAGTTCTTC CASRELGGNEQFF
TRBD2 TRBJ2-2 TRBV28 TGTGCCAGCAGTCTACCGGGACTAAACACCGGGGAGCTGTTTTTT CASSLPGLNTGELFF
- TRBJ2-3 TRBV10-3 TGTGCCCACCAGGGTGGTAGCACAGATACGCAGTATTTT CAHQGGSTDTQYF